This entry describes one T cell receptor (beta chain). Its antigen is unknown. CDR3 length: 14 amino acids. Germline V lookup: CDR1 SGDLS, CDR2 YYNGEE. Trimming removed 4 bases from V and 4 bases from J, with 14 bases in between. 60 Vbeta and 13 Jbeta primers were used in PCR. Assay: immunoSEQ multiplex PCR; the TCRdb copy retains only in-frame clones and omits some. The table has about 200,000 clones, roughly three quarters seen once. The data were taken from a study of cytomegalovirus exposure and HLA in healthy donors. Findings of the study overall: An analysis done earlier found most TCR beta V segments productive about 90% or about 30% of the time.

The V and J genes are TRBV9 and TRBJ1-2; D might be TRBD1 (6 bases). The sequenced sample consisted of PBMCs. This TCR was sampled from a male donor in good health and CMV-seropositive. The CDR3 loop is CASSPGQPSYGYTF. For the CDR3, the DNA is TGTGCCAGCAGCCCAGGACAGCCTTCCTATGGCTACACCTTC.